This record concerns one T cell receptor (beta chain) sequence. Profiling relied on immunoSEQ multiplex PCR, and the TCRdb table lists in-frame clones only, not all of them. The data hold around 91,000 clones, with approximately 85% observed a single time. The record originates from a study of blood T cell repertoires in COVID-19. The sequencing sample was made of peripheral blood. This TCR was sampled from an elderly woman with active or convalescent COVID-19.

CDR3 loop: CAWSPDRGEGTF. CDR3 in DNA: TGTGCCTGGAGTCCGGACAGGGGGGAGGGCACCTTC. The chain combines TRBV30 with TRBJ1-2; 10 bases are a match to TRBD1. CDR1 GTSNPN and CDR2 SVGIG come from the germline V gene (reference sequence). The CDR3 runs to 12 residues. The junction had 7 bases not matched to a gene; V was cut back by 2 bases and J by 13 bases.